This TCR beta chain was sequenced in a study of technical replicates of blood from several donors. Sequencing was performed with immunoSEQ multiplex PCR; in TCRdb, only in-frame clones are kept and a portion is missing. In the table there are roughly 90,000 clones, about 94% of which are singletons. This clone was seen once. Germline CDR1 MNHEY, CDR2 SVGAGI. V gave up 6 bases and J gave up 1 base, with 6 bases separating them. CDR3 length: 13 residues. The clonotype was recovered from a human donor in good health. The chain combines TRBV6-5 with TRBJ1-4; possibly TRBD1 for D (6 bases). Sample: T cells isolated from PBMCs. The CDR3 nucleotides read TGTGCCAGCAGACAGGGAACTAATGAAAAACTGTTTTTT. As protein: CASRQGTNEKLFF.